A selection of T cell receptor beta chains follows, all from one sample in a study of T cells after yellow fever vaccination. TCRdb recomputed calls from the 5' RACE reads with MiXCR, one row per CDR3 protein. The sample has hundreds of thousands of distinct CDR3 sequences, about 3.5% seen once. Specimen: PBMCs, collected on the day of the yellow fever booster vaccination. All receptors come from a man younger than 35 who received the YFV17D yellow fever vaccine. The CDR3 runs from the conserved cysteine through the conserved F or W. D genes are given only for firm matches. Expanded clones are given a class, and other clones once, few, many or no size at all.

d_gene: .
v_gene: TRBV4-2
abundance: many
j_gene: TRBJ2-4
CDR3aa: CASSQVADLAKNIQYF
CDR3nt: TGTGCCAGCAGCCAAGTAGCGGATCTAGCCAAAAACATTCAGTACTTC

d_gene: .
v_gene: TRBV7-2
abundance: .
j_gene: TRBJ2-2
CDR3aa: CASSLVLRSAGELFF
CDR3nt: TGTGCCAGCAGCTTAGTATTGAGGAGCGCCGGGGAGCTGTTTTTT

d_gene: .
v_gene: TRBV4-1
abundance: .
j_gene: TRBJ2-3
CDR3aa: CASSQDDRKGTDTQYF
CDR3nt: TGCGCCAGCAGCCAAGACGACAGGAAAGGGACAGATACGCAGTATTTT

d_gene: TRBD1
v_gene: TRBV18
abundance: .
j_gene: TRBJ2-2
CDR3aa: CASSPYAGGPRTGELFF
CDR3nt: TGTGCCAGCTCACCGTACGCAGGGGGCCCAAGGACCGGGGAGCTGTTTTTT

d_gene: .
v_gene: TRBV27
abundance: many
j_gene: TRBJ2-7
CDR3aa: CASSSLGGREYF
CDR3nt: TGTGCCAGCAGTTCCCTTGGGGGGCGCGAGTACTTC

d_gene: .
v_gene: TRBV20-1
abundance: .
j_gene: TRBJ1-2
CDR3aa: CSAGGAGLYTF
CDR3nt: TGCAGTGCTGGGGGGGCCGGACTCTACACCTTC

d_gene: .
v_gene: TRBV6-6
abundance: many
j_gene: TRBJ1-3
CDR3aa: CATRGSEGRSGNTIYF
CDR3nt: TGTGCCACCAGGGGATCCGAAGGACGCTCTGGAAACACCATATATTTT

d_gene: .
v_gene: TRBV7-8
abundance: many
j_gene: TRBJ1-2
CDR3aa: CASSLEVYYGYTF
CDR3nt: TGTGCCAGCAGCTTAGAAGTTTACTATGGCTACACCTTC

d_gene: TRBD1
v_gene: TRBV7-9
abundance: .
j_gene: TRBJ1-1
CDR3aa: CASSRTGGATEAFF
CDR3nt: TGTGCCAGCAGCAGAACAGGGGGCGCGACTGAAGCTTTCTTT

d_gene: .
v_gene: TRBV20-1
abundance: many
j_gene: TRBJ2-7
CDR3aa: CSARDFSGAAYEQYF
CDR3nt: TGCAGTGCTAGAGATTTTTCGGGGGCTGCGTACGAGCAGTACTTC

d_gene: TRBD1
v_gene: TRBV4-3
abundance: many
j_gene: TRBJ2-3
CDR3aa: CASSPGQGFTDTQYF
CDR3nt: TGCGCCAGCAGCCCGGGACAGGGATTTACAGATACGCAGTATTTT

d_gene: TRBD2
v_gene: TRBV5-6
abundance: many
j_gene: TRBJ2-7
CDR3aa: CASSFGAGGVYEQYF
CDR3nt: TGTGCCAGCAGCTTTGGCGCGGGGGGGGTCTACGAGCAGTACTTC

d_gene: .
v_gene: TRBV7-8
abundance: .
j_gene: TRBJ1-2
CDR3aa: CASSLRGENYGYTF
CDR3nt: TGTGCCAGCAGCTTAAGGGGGGAGAACTATGGCTACACCTTC

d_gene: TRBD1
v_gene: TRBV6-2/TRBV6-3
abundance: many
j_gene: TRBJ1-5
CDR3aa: CASSSTAGTEPGWVAQHF
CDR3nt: TGTGCCAGCAGTTCCACCGCCGGGACAGAGCCGGGGTGGGTTGCCCAGCATTTT

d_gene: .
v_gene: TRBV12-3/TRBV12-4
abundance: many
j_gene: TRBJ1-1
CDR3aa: CASTWGAGEAFF
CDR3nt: TGTGCCAGCACCTGGGGGGCAGGTGAAGCTTTCTTT

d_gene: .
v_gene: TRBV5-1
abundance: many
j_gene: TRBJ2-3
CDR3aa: CASSSAPTAADTQYF
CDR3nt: TGCGCCAGCAGCTCCGCTCCCACCGCCGCAGATACGCAGTATTTT

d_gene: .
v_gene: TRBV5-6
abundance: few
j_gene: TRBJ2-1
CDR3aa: CASSLATSYNEQFF
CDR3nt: TGTGCCAGCAGCTTGGCCACTTCTTACAATGAGCAGTTCTTC

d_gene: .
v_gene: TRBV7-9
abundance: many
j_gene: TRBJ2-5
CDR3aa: CASKRGGETQYF
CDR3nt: TGTGCCAGCAAGAGGGGAGGAGAGACCCAGTACTTC

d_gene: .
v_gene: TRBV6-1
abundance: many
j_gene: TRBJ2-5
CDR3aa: CASSRILGAVQETQYF
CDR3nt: TGTGCCAGCAGTCGGATCTTGGGGGCAGTCCAAGAGACCCAGTACTTC

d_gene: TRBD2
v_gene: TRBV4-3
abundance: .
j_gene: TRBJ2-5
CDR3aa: CASSQDPLAGQETQYF
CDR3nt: TGCGCCAGCAGCCAAGACCCACTAGCGGGGCAAGAGACCCAGTACTTC

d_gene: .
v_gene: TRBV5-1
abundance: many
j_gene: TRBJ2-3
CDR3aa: CASYNNLRTDTQYF
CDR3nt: TGCGCCAGCTATAATAATCTCCGCACAGATACGCAGTATTTT

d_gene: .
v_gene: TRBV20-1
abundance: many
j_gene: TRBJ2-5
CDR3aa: CSARHAQLLETQYF
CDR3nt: TGCAGTGCTAGACACGCTCAATTGCTGGAGACCCAGTACTTC

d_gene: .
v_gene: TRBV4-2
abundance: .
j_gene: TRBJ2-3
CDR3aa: CASSQDGFTDTQYF
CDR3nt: TGTGCCAGCAGCCAAGACGGGTTCACAGATACGCAGTATTTT

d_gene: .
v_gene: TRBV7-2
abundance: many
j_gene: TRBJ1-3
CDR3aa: CASSLGVPGNTIYF
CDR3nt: TGTGCCAGCAGCTTGGGAGTTCCTGGAAACACCATATATTTT

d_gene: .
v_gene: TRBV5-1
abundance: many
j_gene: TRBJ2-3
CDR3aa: CASSLFQSTDTQYF
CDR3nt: TGCGCCAGCAGCTTGTTCCAGAGCACAGATACGCAGTATTTT

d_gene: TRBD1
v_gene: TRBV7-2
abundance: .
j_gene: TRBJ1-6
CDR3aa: CASSTQGGSYNSPLHF
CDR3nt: TGTGCCAGCAGCACACAGGGGGGCTCCTATAATTCACCCCTCCACTTT

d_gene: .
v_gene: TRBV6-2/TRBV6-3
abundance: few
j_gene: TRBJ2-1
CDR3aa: CASREISSYNEQFF
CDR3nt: TGTGCCAGCAGGGAGATTTCCTCCTACAATGAGCAGTTCTTC

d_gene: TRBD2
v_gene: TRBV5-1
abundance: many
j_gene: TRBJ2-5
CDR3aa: CASSLAGGEETQYF
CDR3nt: TGTGCCAGCAGCCTAGCGGGGGGAGAAGAGACCCAGTACTTC

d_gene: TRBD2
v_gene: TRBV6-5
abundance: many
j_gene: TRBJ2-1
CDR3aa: CASSYSAGGGNEQFF
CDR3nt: TGTGCCAGCAGTTACTCGGCGGGGGGTGGCAATGAGCAGTTCTTC

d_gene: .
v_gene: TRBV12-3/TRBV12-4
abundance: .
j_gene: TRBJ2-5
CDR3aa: CASSGRRYRETQYF
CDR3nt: TGTGCCAGCAGTGGGCGGAGATACCGAGAGACCCAGTACTTC

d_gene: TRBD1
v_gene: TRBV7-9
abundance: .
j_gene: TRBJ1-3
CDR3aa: CASSLARQGAADTIYF
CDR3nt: TGTGCCAGCAGCTTAGCGAGGCAGGGGGCTGCGGACACCATATATTTT

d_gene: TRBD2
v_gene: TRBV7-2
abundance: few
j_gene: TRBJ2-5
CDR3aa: CASSPPGLAGRETQYF
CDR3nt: TGTGCCAGCAGCCCACCCGGACTAGCGGGGAGGGAGACCCAGTACTTC

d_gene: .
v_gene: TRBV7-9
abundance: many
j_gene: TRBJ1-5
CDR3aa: CASSLFQGSPQHF
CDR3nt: TGTGCCAGCAGCTTATTCCAGGGGAGTCCCCAGCATTTT

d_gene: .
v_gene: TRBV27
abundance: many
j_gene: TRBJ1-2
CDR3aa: CASSLSGGTGYGYTF
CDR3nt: TGTGCCAGCAGTTTATCGGGGGGGACGGGCTATGGCTACACCTTC

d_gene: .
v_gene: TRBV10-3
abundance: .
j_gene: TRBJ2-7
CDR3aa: CAISESTMVGSGPNSYEQYF
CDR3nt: TGTGCCATCAGTGAGTCGACCATGGTTGGTTCAGGACCGAACTCCTACGAGCAGTACTTC

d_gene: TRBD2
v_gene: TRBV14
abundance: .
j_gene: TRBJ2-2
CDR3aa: CASSQASLAGENTGELFF
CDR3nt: TGTGCCAGCAGCCAAGCGTCCCTAGCGGGGGAGAACACCGGGGAGCTGTTTTTT

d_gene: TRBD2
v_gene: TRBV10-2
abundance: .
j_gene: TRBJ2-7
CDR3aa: CASSELASGNYEQYF
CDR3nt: TGCGCCAGCAGTGAGTTGGCTAGCGGGAACTACGAGCAGTACTTC

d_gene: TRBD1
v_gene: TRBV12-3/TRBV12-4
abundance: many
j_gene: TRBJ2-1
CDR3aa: CASTALGQGFDEQFF
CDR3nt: TGTGCCAGCACTGCCTTGGGACAGGGGTTTGATGAGCAGTTCTTC

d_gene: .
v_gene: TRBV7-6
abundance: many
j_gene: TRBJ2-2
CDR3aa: CASSSPEGPRGELFF
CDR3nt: TGTGCCAGCAGCTCCCCTGAGGGCCCCCGCGGGGAGCTGTTTTTT

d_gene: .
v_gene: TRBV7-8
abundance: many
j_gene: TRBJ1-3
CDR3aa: CASSWSTGRNTIYF
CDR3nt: TGTGCCAGCAGCTGGTCGACAGGTAGAAACACCATATATTTT

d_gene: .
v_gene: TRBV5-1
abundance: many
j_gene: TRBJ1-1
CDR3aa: CASSLARAGTEAFF
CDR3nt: TGCGCCAGCAGCTTGGCCCGGGCGGGCACTGAAGCTTTCTTT

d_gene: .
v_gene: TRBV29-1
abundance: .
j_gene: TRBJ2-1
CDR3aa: CSVASSDGNNEQFF
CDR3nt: TGCAGCGTTGCTAGTTCTGACGGTAACAATGAGCAGTTCTTC

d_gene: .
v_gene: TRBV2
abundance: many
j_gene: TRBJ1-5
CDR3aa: CASRVDGGVDQPQHF
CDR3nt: TGTGCCAGCCGGGTGGATGGGGGTGTAGATCAGCCCCAGCATTTT